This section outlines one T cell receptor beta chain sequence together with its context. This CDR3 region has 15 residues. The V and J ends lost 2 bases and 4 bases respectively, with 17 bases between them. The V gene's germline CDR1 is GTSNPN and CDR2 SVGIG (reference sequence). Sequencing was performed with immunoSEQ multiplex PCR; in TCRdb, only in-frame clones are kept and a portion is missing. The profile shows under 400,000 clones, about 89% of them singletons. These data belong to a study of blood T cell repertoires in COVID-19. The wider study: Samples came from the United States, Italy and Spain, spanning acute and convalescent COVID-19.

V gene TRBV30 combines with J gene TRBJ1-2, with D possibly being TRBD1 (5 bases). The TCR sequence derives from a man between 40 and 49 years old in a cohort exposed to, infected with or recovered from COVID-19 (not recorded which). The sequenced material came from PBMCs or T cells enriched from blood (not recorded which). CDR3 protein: CAWSSFMTDFYGYTF. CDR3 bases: TGTGCCTGGAGTTCATTTATGACAGATTTCTATGGCTACACCTTC.